The clone carrying this TCR beta chain has more than one count but fewer than ten. Its specificity is not known. This sample is drawn from a study of identical twins. Study results and limitations: Researchers reported excess low generation probability among twin-shared out-of-frame alpha sequences.

Each CDR3 protein gets one entry after TCRdb re-called the 5' RACE reads with MiXCR. The table includes around 280,000 distinct CDR3 sequences, 8% to 9% detected once. These data also formed part of another study, on yellow fever vaccine responses in identical twins.

The sample consisted of memory (CD45RO+) T cells sorted from blood. The clonotype originates from a woman aged 18-29 years in good health.

The CDR3 DNA follows: TGTGCCAGCAGCCAAGAGATATTCGGGACTAGCGGGAGTTCCAGATCGGAGCAGTTCTTC. Protein: CASSQEIFGTSGSSRSEQFF. J is TRBJ2-1 and V is TRBV14, with 14 bases that match TRBD2. Germline loops: CDR1 SGHDN, CDR2 FVKESK. This CDR3 is built from 20 residues. J was trimmed by 10 bases and V by 0 bases; bases with no gene match: 17.